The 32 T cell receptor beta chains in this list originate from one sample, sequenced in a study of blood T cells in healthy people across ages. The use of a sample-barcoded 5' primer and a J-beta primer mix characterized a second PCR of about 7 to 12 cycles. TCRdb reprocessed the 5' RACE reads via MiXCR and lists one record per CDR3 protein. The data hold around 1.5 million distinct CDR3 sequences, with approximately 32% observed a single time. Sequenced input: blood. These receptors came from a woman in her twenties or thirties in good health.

The CDR3 DNA sequence: TGCGCCAGCAGCCAAGTGGATTTGGGCTTTAGCAATCAGCCCCAGCATTTT. Translated, it gives CASSQVDLGFSNQPQHF. The gene calls are TRBV4-1 and TRBJ1-5; no clear D. Trimming shortened V by 1 base and J by 0 bases, and 13 bases separated the two germline ends. The CDR3 length is 17 residues. Germline-derived CDR1 and CDR2 are MGHRA and YSYEKL.

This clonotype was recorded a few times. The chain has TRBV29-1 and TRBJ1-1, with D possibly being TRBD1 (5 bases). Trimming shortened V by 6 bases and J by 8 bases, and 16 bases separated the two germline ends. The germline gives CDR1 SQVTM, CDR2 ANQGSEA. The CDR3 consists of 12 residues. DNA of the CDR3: TGCAGCGTAGGGGAAGTCGGGAGAGAAGCTTTCTTT. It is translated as CSVGEVGREAFF.

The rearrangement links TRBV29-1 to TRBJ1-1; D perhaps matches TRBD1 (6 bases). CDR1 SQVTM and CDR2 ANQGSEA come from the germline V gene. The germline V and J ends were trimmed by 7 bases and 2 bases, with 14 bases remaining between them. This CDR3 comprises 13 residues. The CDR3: CSAGDTRNTEAFF. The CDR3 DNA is TGCAGCGCCGGGGACACCAGAAACACTGAAGCTTTCTTT. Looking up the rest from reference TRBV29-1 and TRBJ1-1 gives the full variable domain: SAVISQKPSRDICQRGTSLTIQCQVDSQVTMMFWYRQQPGQSLTLIATANQGSEATYESGFVIDKFPISRPNLTFSTLTVSNMSPEDSSIYLCSAGDTRNTEAFFGQGTRLTVV.

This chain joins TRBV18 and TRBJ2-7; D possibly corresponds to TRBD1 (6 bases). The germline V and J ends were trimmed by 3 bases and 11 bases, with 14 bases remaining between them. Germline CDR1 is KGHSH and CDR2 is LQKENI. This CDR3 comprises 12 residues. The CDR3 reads CASSPGDTGEYF. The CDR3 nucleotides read TGTGCCAGCTCACCTGGGGACACCGGGGAGTACTTC.

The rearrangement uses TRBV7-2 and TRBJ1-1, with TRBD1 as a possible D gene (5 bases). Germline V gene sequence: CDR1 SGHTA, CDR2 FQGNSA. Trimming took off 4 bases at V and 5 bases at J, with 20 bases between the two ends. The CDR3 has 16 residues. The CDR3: CASSSPLSGFNTEAFF. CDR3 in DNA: TGTGCCAGCAGCTCGCCCCTGTCAGGGTTTAATACTGAAGCTTTCTTT.

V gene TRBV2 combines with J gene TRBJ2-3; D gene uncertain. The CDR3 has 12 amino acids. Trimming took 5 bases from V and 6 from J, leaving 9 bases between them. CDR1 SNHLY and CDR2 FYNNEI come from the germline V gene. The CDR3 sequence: CASSPRWDTQYF. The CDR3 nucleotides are TGTGCCAGCAGTCCCAGGTGGGATACGCAGTATTTT.

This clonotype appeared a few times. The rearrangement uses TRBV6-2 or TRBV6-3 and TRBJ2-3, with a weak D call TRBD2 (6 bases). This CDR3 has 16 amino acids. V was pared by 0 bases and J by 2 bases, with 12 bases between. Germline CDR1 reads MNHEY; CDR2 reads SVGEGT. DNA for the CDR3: TGTGCCAGCAGTTACTCGGGGGGTCCTCCCACAGATACGCAGTATTTT. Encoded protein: CASSYSGGPPTDTQYF.

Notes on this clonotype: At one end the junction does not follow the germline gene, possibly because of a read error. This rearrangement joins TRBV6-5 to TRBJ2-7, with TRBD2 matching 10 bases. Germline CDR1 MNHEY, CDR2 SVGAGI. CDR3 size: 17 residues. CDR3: CASSSPGLASSSYGQYF. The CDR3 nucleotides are TGTGCCAGCAGTTCCCCGGGACTAGCGTCGAGCTCCTACGGGCAGTACTTC.

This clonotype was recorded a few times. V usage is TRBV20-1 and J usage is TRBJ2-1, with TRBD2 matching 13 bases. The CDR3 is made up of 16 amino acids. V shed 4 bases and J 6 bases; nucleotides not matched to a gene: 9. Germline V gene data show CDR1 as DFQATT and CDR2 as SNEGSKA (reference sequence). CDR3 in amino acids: CSAILGTSGTINEQFF. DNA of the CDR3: TGCAGTGCTATCCTTGGGACTAGCGGGACCATCAATGAGCAGTTCTTC.

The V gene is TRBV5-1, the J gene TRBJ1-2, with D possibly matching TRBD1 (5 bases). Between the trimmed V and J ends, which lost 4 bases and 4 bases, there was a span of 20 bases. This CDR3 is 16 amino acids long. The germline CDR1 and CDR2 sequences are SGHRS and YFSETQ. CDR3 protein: CASSLETGLTGYGYTF. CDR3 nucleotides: TGCGCCAGCAGCCTTGAGACGGGACTCACGGGCTATGGCTACACCTTC. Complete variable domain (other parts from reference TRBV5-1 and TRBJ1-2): KAGVTQTPRYLIKTRGQQVTLSCSPISGHRSVSWYQQTPGQGLQFLFEYFSETQRNKGNFPGRFSGRQFSNSRSEMNVSTLELGDSALYLCASSLETGLTGYGYTFGSGTRLTVV.

CDR3 residues: CASSSTGTGSETQYF. CDR3 DNA: TGTGCCAGCAGCTCAACCGGGACAGGGAGTGAGACCCAGTACTTC. The chain carries TRBV7-9 and TRBJ2-5; TRBD1 aligns across 9 bases. Trimming took 4 bases from V and 5 from J; bases not matched to a gene: 8. Per the germline V gene, CDR1 is SEHNR and CDR2 is FQNEAQ (reference sequence). The length of the CDR3 is 15 residues. The variable domain in full, with the rest retrieved from reference TRBV7-9 and TRBJ2-5, is DTGVSQNPRHKITKRGQNVTFRCDPISEHNRLYWYRQTLGQGPEFLTYFQNEAQLEKSRLLSDRFSAERPKGSFSTLEIQRTEQGDSAMYLCASSSTGTGSETQYFGPGTRLLVL.

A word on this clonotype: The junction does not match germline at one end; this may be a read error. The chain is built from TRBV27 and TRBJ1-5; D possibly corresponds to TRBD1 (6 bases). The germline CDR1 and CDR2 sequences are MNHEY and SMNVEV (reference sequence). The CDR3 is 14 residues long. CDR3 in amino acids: CAGSEGDSNQPQHF. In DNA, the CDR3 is TGTGCCGGCAGTGAGGGGGATAGCAATCAGCCCCAGCATTTT.

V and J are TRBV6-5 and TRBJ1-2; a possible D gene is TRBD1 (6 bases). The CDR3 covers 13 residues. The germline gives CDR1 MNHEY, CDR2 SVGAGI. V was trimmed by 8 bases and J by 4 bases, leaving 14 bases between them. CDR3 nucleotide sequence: TGTGCCAGCGCTAGAGCAGGGGTCTATGGCTACACCTTC. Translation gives CASARAGVYGYTF.

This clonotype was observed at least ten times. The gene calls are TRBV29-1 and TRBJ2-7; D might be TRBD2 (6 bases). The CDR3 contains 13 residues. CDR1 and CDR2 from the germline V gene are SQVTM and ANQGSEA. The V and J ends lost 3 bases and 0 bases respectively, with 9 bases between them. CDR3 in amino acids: CSVDGSGSYEQYF. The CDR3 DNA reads TGCAGCGTTGATGGTAGCGGCTCCTACGAGCAGTACTTC.

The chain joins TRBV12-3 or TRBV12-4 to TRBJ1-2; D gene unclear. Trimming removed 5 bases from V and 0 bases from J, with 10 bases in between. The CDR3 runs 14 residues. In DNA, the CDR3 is TGTGCCAGCAGTCCTCGGGCAGCTAACTATGGCTACACCTTC. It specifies CASSPRAANYGYTF.

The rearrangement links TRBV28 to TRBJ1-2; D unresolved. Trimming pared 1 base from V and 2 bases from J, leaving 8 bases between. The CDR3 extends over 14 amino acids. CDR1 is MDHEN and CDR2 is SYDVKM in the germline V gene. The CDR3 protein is CASSLFRGNYGYTF. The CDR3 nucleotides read TGTGCCAGCAGTTTATTTCGGGGAAACTATGGCTACACCTTC.

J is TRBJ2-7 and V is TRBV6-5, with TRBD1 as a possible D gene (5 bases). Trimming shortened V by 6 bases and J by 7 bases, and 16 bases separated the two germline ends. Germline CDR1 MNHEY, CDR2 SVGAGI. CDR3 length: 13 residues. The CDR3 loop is CASRGLGYGEQYF. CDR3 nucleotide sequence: TGTGCCAGCAGGGGGCTGGGTTATGGAGAGCAGTACTTC.

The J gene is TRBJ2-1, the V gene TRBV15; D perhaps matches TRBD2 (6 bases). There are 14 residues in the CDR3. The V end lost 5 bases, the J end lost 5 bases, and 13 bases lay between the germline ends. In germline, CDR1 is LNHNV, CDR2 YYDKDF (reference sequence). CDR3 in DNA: TGTGCCACCAGCGGTAGCGGAGATCACAATGAGCAGTTCTTC. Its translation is CATSGSGDHNEQFF.

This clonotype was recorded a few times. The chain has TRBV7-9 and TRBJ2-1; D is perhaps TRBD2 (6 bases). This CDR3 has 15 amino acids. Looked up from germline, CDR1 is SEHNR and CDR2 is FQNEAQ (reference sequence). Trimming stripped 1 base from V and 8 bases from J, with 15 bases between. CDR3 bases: TGTGCCAGCAGCTTAGATTGGCGACGGGGGTATGAGCAGTTCTTC. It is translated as CASSLDWRRGYEQFF.

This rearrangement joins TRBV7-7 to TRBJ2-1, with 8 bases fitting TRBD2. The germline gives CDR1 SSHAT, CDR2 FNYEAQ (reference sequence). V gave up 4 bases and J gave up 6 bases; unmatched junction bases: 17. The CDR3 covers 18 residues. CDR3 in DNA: TGTGCCAGCAGCTCGCCTTGGCGGGAGGACGAGGGAATCAATGAGCAGTTCTTC. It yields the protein CASSSPWREDEGINEQFF.

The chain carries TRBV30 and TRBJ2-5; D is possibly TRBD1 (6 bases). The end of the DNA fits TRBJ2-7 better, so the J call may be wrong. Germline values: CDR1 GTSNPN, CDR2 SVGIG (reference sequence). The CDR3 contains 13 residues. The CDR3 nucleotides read TGTGCCTGGAGTTCGACAGGTCTGGCCGAGCAGTACTTC. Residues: CAWSSTGLAEQYF.

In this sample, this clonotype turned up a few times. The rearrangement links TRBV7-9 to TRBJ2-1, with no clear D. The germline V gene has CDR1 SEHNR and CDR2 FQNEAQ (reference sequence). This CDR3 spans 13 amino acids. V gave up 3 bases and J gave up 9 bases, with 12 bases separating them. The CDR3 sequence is CASSFVRAREQFF. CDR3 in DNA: TGTGCCAGCAGCTTCGTCCGAGCGCGTGAGCAGTTCTTC.

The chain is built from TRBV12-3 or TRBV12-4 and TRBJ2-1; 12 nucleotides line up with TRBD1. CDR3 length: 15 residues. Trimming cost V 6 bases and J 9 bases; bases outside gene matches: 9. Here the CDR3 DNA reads TGTGCCAGCAGCTCCGGGACAGGGGGCATTAGTGAGCAGTTCTTC. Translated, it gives CASSSGTGGISEQFF.

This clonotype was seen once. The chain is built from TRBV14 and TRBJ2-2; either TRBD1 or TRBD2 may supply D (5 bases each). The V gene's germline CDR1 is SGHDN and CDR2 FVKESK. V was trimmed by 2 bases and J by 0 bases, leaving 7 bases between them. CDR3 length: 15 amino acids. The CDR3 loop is CASSQWDANTGELFF. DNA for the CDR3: TGTGCCAGCAGCCAATGGGACGCGAACACCGGGGAGCTGTTTTTT.

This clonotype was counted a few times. CDR3 protein: CASSLRTGPGTDTQYF. As DNA, the CDR3 is TGTGCCAGCAGCTTAAGGACGGGGCCCGGCACAGATACGCAGTATTTT. The chain joins TRBV7-9 to TRBJ2-3; D may match TRBD1 or TRBD2 (5 bases each). This CDR3 has 16 residues. With 2 bases removed from V and 1 base from J, the gap between germline ends came to 13 bases. Looked up from germline, CDR1 is SEHNR and CDR2 is FQNEAQ (reference sequence).

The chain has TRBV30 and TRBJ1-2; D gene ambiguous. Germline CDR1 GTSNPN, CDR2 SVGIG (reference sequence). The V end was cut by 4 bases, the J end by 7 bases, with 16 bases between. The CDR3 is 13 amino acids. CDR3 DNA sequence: TGTGCCTGGATCCCGAGGAGCCACCCTGGCTACACCTTC. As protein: CAWIPRSHPGYTF.

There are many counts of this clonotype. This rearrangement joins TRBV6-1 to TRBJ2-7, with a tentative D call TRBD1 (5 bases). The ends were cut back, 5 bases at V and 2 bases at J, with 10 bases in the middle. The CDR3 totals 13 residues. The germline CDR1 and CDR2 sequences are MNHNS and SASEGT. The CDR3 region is CASSSTATYEQYF. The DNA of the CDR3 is TGTGCCAGCAGTTCGACAGCCACCTACGAGCAGTACTTC.

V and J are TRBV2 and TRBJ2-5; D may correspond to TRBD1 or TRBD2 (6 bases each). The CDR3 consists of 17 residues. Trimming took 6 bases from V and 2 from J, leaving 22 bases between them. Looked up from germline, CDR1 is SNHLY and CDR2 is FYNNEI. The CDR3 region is CASSPRGAGGPQETQYF. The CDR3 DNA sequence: TGTGCCAGCAGCCCGAGGGGGGCTGGCGGACCTCAAGAGACCCAGTACTTC.

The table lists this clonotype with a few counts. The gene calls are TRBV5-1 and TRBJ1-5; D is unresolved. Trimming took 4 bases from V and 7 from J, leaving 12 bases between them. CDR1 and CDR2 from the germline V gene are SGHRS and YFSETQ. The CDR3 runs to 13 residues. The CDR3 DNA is TGCGCCAGCAGCCAGACGGTGGGGCAGCCCCAGCATTTT. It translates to CASSQTVGQPQHF.

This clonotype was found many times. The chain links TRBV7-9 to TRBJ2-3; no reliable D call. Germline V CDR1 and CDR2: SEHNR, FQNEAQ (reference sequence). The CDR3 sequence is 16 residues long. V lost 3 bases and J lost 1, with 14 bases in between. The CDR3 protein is CASSLRTTVGTDTQYF. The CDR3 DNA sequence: TGTGCCAGCAGCTTGCGCACGACGGTCGGCACAGATACGCAGTATTTT.

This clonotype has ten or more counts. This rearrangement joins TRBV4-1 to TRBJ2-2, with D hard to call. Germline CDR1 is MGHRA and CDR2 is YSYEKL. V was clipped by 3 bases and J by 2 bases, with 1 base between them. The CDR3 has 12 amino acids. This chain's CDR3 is CASSHNTGELFF. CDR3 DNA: TGCGCCAGCAGCCACAACACCGGGGAGCTGTTTTTT.

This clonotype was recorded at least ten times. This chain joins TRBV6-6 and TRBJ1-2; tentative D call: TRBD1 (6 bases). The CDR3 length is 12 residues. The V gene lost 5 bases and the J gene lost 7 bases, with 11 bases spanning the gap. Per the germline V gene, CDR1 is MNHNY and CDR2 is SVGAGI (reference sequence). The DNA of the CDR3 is TGTGCCAGCAGTACCAAGGGGGGTGGCTACACCTTC. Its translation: CASSTKGGGYTF.